One and the same sample provided the 27 T cell receptor beta chains below, sequenced in a study of T cell responses to AZD1222 COVID-19 vaccine. Libraries were prepared by immunoSEQ multiplex PCR; TCRdb keeps only in-frame clonotypes and omits some of them. The top ten hold 10% of the sample, which has nearly 90,000 clones, about 86% seen once. Sequenced here: peripheral blood, sampled on day 0 of MenACWY control vaccination. Every receptor here comes from an adult in good health.

The chain carries TRBV7-2 and TRBJ2-5; D gene ambiguous. V was pared by 2 bases and J by 5 bases, with 9 bases between. Germline values: CDR1 SGHTA, CDR2 FQGNSA. This CDR3 contains 13 residues. The DNA for the CDR3 is TGTGCCAGCAGCTTATTGGGTCAGGAGACCCAGTACTTC. It yields the protein CASSLLGQETQYF.

The chain has TRBV29-1 and TRBJ1-2; D is unclear. Germline CDR1 reads SQVTM; CDR2 reads ANQGSEA. CDR3 length: 12 residues. V lost 2 bases and J lost 4, with 8 bases in between. CDR3 nucleotides: TGCAGCGTTGAAAAGGGATCCTATGGCTACACCTTC. This gives the protein CSVEKGSYGYTF.

This clone was detected a few times. The chain joins TRBV28 to TRBJ2-5; 9 bases match TRBD1. Per germline, CDR1 MDHEN and CDR2 SYDVKM. The CDR3 is made up of 15 amino acids. V dropped 4 bases and J dropped 5; count of bases not matched to a gene: 8. The chain's CDR3 is CASSWTGESRETQYF. DNA for the CDR3: TGTGCCAGCAGTTGGACAGGGGAAAGTAGGGAGACCCAGTACTTC. The whole variable domain, filled in from reference TRBV28 and TRBJ2-5, reads DVKVTQSSRYLVKRTGEKVFLECVQDMDHENMFWYRQDPGLGLRLIYFSYDVKMKEKGDIPEGYSVSREKKERFSLILESASTNQTSMYLCASSWTGESRETQYFGPGTRLLVL.

The chain is built from TRBV6-1 and TRBJ1-6; unclear D gene. V shed 3 bases and J shed 11 bases, with 17 bases lying between them. The CDR3 contains 15 residues. CDR1 and CDR2 from the germline V gene are MNHNS and SASEGT. CDR3 DNA: TGTGCCAGCAGTGACCGGACCGGGCAAGGGACACCCCTCCACTTT. This codes for CASSDRTGQGTPLHF.

This clone has a single count. V is TRBV6-1 and J is TRBJ2-5; TRBD2 matches 8 bases. CDR3 length: 16 amino acids. Germline V lookup: CDR1 MNHNS, CDR2 SASEGT. Trimming at V came to 4 bases and at J to 3 bases, leaving 10 bases not matched to a gene. The CDR3 loop reads CASSGVLAAQKETQYF. CDR3 sequence (DNA): TGTGCCAGCAGTGGGGTACTAGCGGCCCAGAAAGAGACCCAGTACTTC.

This clone was found a few times. The V gene is TRBV7-9, the J gene TRBJ1-1; D not certain. Looked up from germline, CDR1 is SEHNR and CDR2 is FQNEAQ (reference sequence). The CDR3 consists of 11 residues. Trimming stripped 4 bases from V and 3 bases from J, with 3 bases between. CDR3 bases: TGTGCCAGCAGCTCATACACTGAAGCTTTCTTT. It codes for CASSSYTEAFF.

The chain couples TRBV4-2 to TRBJ2-7, with TRBD2 matching over 7 bases. CDR1 is LGHNA, CDR2 YNFKEQ, per germline. Losses at the gene ends were 5 bases for V and 0 bases for J; bases not matched to a gene: 10. CDR3 size: 16 residues. The DNA for the CDR3 is TGTGCCAGCAGCTCCCGAGAAGCGGGGCTCTCCTACGAGCAGTACTTC. Translated: CASSSREAGLSYEQYF.

This chain links TRBV14 with TRBJ1-1, with no clear D. Trimming took 4 bases from V and 1 from J, leaving 13 bases between them. This CDR3 is 15 amino acids long. Germline lookup yields CDR1 SGHDN and CDR2 FVKESK. The DNA of the CDR3 is TGTGCCAGCAGCCGCGGACGGGTTGGGAACACTGAAGCTTTCTTT. Translated: CASSRGRVGNTEAFF.

Concerning this clone itself: In the same sample, other DNA sequences code for this CDR3. The V and J genes are TRBV6-1 and TRBJ2-3; 12 positions match TRBD2. Germline-derived CDR1 and CDR2 are MNHNS and SASEGT. Germline trimming cut 3 bases from V and 4 bases from J; bases unmatched to any gene: 2. The CDR3 runs 15 residues. CDR3 coding DNA: TGTGCCAGCAGTGAGACTAGCGGGGGCGCAGATACGCAGTATTTT. As protein: CASSETSGGADTQYF.

The CDR3 protein is CASGTTYQETQYF. The CDR3 DNA sequence: TGTGCCAGCGGGACTACGTACCAAGAGACCCAGTACTTC. This chain links TRBV18 with TRBJ2-5, with TRBD2 matching 7 bases. Per the germline V gene, CDR1 is KGHSH and CDR2 is LQKENI. Germline trimming cut 8 bases from V and 0 bases from J; bases unmatched to any gene: 3. The CDR3 is 13 residues long.

The sample holds a few counts of this clone. The chain joins TRBV2 to TRBJ2-2; tentative D call: TRBD2 (5 bases). The V end lost 5 bases, the J end lost 4 bases, and 20 bases lay between the germline ends. This CDR3 region has 17 residues. Germline V gene sequence: CDR1 SNHLY, CDR2 FYNNEI. The CDR3: CASSRGLAGSSTGELFF. CDR3 DNA: TGTGCCAGCAGTCGTGGACTGGCCGGTTCCTCCACCGGGGAGCTGTTTTTT.

The V call is TRBV19, the J call TRBJ1-2, with D unclear. Germline CDR1 and CDR2: LNHDA and SQIVND (reference sequence). V shed 0 bases and J shed 4 bases, with 9 bases lying between them. CDR3 length: 14 residues. CDR3: CASSIDLQTYGYTF. The DNA for the CDR3 is TGTGCCAGTAGTATAGATCTTCAGACCTATGGCTACACCTTC. The full variable domain, completed using reference TRBV19 and TRBJ1-2, is DGGITQSPKYLFRKEGQNVTLSCEQNLNHDAMYWYRQDPGQGLRLIYYSQIVNDFQKGDIAEGYSVSREKKESFPLTVTSAQKNPTAFYLCASSIDLQTYGYTFGSGTRLTVV.

This rearrangement joins TRBV19 to TRBJ1-5; tentative D call: TRBD1 (6 bases). The CDR3 is made up of 15 amino acids. V was trimmed by 10 bases and J by 1 base, leaving 17 bases between them. Per the germline V gene, CDR1 is LNHDA and CDR2 is SQIVND (reference sequence). In nucleotides, the CDR3 is TGTGCCACTACTGCGGGGGCGCAGAGCAATCAGCCCCAGCATTTT. It specifies CATTAGAQSNQPQHF. The whole variable domain, filled in from reference TRBV19 and TRBJ1-5, reads DGGITQSPKYLFRKEGQNVTLSCEQNLNHDAMYWYRQDPGQGLRLIYYSQIVNDFQKGDIAEGYSVSREKKESFPLTVTSAQKNPTAFYLCATTAGAQSNQPQHFGDGTRLSIL.

The CDR3 protein is CAWSGGSRQPQHF. The DNA for the CDR3 is TGTGCCTGGAGCGGAGGCTCTCGTCAGCCCCAGCATTTT. J is TRBJ1-5 and V is TRBV30; D uncertain. Trimming removed 3 bases at V and 6 bases at J, with 12 bases between. Germline V gene lookup returns CDR1 GTSNPN and CDR2 SVGIG (reference sequence). CDR3 length equals 13 residues.

A few counts support this clone. J is TRBJ2-5 and V is TRBV13, with D perhaps TRBD2 (6 bases). The CDR3 contains 15 residues. The germline CDR1 and CDR2 sequences are PRHDT and FYEKMQ (reference sequence). V was cut by 5 bases and J by 0 bases, with 13 bases left in between. The CDR3 coding sequence is TGTGCCAGCAGCCCCGGGGGACTGAACCAAGAGACCCAGTACTTC. This codes for CASSPGGLNQETQYF.

This clone was counted a few times. This chain links TRBV29-1 with TRBJ1-2; a weak D match, TRBD1 (5 bases). Trimming pared 6 bases from V and 3 bases from J, leaving 11 bases between. The germline V gene encodes CDR1 SQVTM and CDR2 ANQGSEA. This CDR3 is 12 amino acids long. CDR3 sequence: CSVGGNHYGYTF. The CDR3 DNA reads as TGCAGCGTGGGGGGGAACCACTATGGCTACACCTTC.

J is TRBJ1-2 and V is TRBV28, with D unresolved. From germline, CDR1 is MDHEN and CDR2 SYDVKM. The CDR3 runs to 13 residues. V dropped 2 bases and J dropped 4 bases, with 8 bases sitting between them. CDR3 amino acids: CASSLVQTYGYTF. DNA of the CDR3: TGTGCCAGCAGTTTAGTACAGACCTATGGCTACACCTTC.

This rearrangement joins TRBV20-1 to TRBJ1-5, with 7 bases lining up with TRBD1. CDR3 length equals 15 residues. The V segment lost 3 bases and the J segment 5 bases; nucleotides outside the gene matches: 10. Per germline, CDR1 DFQATT and CDR2 SNEGSKA (reference sequence). The CDR3 region has the DNA TGCAGTGCTAGTTCAGGACAGGACTCTTATCAGCCCCAGCATTTT. It yields the protein CSASSGQDSYQPQHF.

The chain is built from TRBV2 and TRBJ1-5, with a possible D match to TRBD1 (5 bases). V was pared by 6 bases and J by 6 bases, with 12 bases between. The CDR3 contains 13 residues. Germline CDR1 reads SNHLY; CDR2 reads FYNNEI. The CDR3 sequence is CASSPGYGQPQHF. In DNA, the CDR3 is TGTGCCAGCAGCCCAGGGTACGGTCAGCCCCAGCATTTT.

The J gene is TRBJ2-2, the V gene TRBV29-1, with TRBD1 as a possible D gene (5 bases). The V and J ends lost 6 bases and 4 bases respectively, with 15 bases between them. Germline CDR1 and CDR2: SQVTM and ANQGSEA. The CDR3 runs to 14 residues. This CDR3 reads CSVGAGWSTGELFF. CDR3 sequence (DNA): TGCAGCGTGGGTGCAGGGTGGTCCACCGGGGAGCTGTTTTTT.

The chain combines TRBV27 with TRBJ2-5; TRBD2 agrees at 9 bases. CDR1 and CDR2 (germline): MNHEY, SMNVEV (reference sequence). The CDR3 is 16 residues long. V shed 6 bases and J 1 base; nucleotides not matched to a gene: 9. CDR3 region: CASSGSQRGAQETQYF. The CDR3, as DNA: TGTGCCAGCAGCGGGTCCCAGCGGGGGGCCCAAGAGACCCAGTACTTC.

The chain carries TRBV5-1 and TRBJ2-2, with 7 bases that match TRBD1. V was pared by 2 bases and J by 6 bases, with 1 base of the junction left unmatched. Per the germline V gene, CDR1 is SGHRS and CDR2 is YFSETQ. There are 13 residues in the CDR3. CDR3: CASSLQGPGELFF. The CDR3 nucleotides read TGCGCCAGCAGCTTACAGGGGCCCGGGGAGCTGTTTTTT.

V is TRBV4-3 and J is TRBJ1-1; D ambiguous. This CDR3 is built from 14 residues. Germline CDR1 LGHNA, CDR2 YSLEER. V was shortened by 0 bases and J by 3 bases, with 8 bases between the two germline ends. The CDR3 DNA follows: TGCGCCAGCAGCCAAGAACCTCTGGACACTGAAGCTTTCTTT. Amino acid sequence: CASSQEPLDTEAFF.

The V gene is TRBV7-2, the J gene TRBJ1-6; no definite D call. V was shortened by 1 base and J by 12 bases, with 10 bases between the two germline ends. In germline, CDR1 is SGHTA, CDR2 FQGNSA. The length of the CDR3 is 13 residues. The CDR3 loop reads CASSLESGGPLHF. For the CDR3, the DNA is TGTGCCAGCAGCTTAGAGAGCGGCGGACCCCTCCACTTT.

The V and J genes are TRBV6-5 and TRBJ2-7; D unclear. The germline V and J ends were trimmed by 2 bases and 7 bases, with 9 bases remaining between them. The germline gives CDR1 MNHEY, CDR2 SVGAGI. The CDR3 is 12 residues long. The CDR3 loop reads CASSYVSEEQYF. For the CDR3, the DNA is TGTGCCAGCAGTTACGTTTCGGAAGAGCAGTACTTC.

The J gene is TRBJ1-2, the V gene TRBV28, with TRBD1 matching 9 bases. CDR3 length equals 14 residues. Germline assignment: CDR1 MDHEN and CDR2 SYDVKM. The trim removed 3 bases at V and 8 bases at J, leaving 7 bases unmatched. CDR3 sequence reads: CASSLRTGAKGYTF. DNA of the CDR3: TGTGCCAGCAGTTTGCGGACAGGGGCTAAAGGCTACACCTTC.

This sequence joins TRBV5-5 and TRBJ1-5; tentative D call: TRBD1 (6 bases). Germline V gives CDR1 SGHKS, CDR2 YYEKEE (reference sequence). V was trimmed by 4 bases and J by 6 bases, leaving 11 bases between them. There are 13 residues in the CDR3. CDR3 sequence: CASSPQGTQPQHF. The CDR3 DNA is TGTGCCAGCAGCCCCCAGGGGACTCAGCCCCAGCATTTT.